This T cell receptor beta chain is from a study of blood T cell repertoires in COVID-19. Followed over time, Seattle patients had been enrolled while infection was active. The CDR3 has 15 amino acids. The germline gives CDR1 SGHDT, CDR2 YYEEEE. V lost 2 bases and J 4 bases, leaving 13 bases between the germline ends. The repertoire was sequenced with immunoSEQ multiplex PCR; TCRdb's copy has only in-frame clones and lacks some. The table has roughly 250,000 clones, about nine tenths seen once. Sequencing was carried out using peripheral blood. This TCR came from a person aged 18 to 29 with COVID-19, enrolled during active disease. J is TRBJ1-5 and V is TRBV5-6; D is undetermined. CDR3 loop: CASSLSPSGNQPQHF. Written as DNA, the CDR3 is TGTGCCAGCAGCTTATCTCCCTCGGGGAATCAGCCCCAGCATTTT.